The 28 T cell receptor beta chains listed next were all sequenced from one sample in a study of Ad26.COV2.S vaccination and SARS-CoV-2 variants. The treatment: 15 to 20 received Ad26.COV2.S at low or high dose, single or two shots; 5 received placebo; per-sample allocation not given. On day 63 after the first injection, vaccine and placebo recipients gave samples. The method was immunoSEQ multiplex PCR; TCRdb's version includes in-frame clones alone and lacks a portion of them. The sample shows more than 400,000 clones, 90% of them seen only once. Sequencing used peripheral blood, obtained in a trial of Ad26.COV2.S vaccine versus placebo. The origin of the receptors is a person between 18 and 65 years old who received the Ad26.COV2.S COVID-19 vaccine or a placebo.

The rearrangement uses TRBV4-1 and TRBJ2-7; TRBD1 agrees at 8 bases. The CDR3 extends over 16 amino acids. Unmatched junction bases numbered 10, after V lost 4 bases and J lost 2 bases. CDR1 and CDR2 (germline): MGHRA, YSYEKL. CDR3: CASSPQAGTGPYEQYF. DNA for the CDR3: TGCGCCAGCAGCCCTCAAGCCGGGACAGGCCCCTACGAGCAGTACTTC.

This clone has only one observation. The CDR3 region is CASSPGLAGVYRTGKGNEQFF. The CDR3 DNA reads TGTGCCAGCAGTCCAGGACTAGCGGGAGTCTATAGAACGGGCAAAGGCAATGAGCAGTTCTTC. The chain carries TRBV6-2 or TRBV6-3 and TRBJ2-1; 13 nucleotides match TRBD2. The germline CDR1 and CDR2 sequences are MNHEY and SVGEGT. Trimming removed 5 bases from V and 6 bases from J; junction bases left unmatched: 22. This CDR3 has 21 amino acids.

The chain couples TRBV11-2 to TRBJ2-5, with 9 bases fitting TRBD2. The CDR3 loop spans 18 amino acids. V trimming: 2 bases; J trimming: 7 bases; junction bases outside the gene matches: 17. Germline CDR1 reads SGHAT; CDR2 reads FQNNGV. The CDR3 reads CASSLRGVNSGRRVTQYF. The CDR3 region has the DNA TGTGCCAGCAGCTTAAGGGGGGTGAATAGCGGGAGAAGGGTGACCCAGTACTTC. Full variable domain (remainder filled in from reference TRBV11-2 and TRBJ2-5): EAGVAQSPRYKIIEKRQSVAFWCNPISGHATLYWYQQILGQGPKLLIQFQNNGVVDDSQLPKDRFSAERLKGVDSTLKIQPAKLEDSAVYLCASSLRGVNSGRRVTQYFGPGTRLLVL.

V usage is TRBV6-2 or TRBV6-3 and J usage is TRBJ2-3, with 10 bases fitting TRBD2. Trimming removed 2 bases from V and 8 bases from J; junction bases left unmatched: 10. Germline V gene sequence: CDR1 MNHEY, CDR2 SVGEGT. The CDR3 contains 16 residues. CDR3 loop: CASSYPLAGDVGTQYF. In DNA form, the CDR3 reads TGTGCCAGCAGTTACCCCCTAGCGGGAGATGTGGGTACGCAGTATTTT.

This chain connects TRBV9 to TRBJ2-1; TRBD2 agrees at 7 bases. Germline loops: CDR1 SGDLS, CDR2 YYNGEE. V lost 3 bases and J lost 3; bases outside the gene matches: 6. This CDR3 spans 15 amino acids. Here the CDR3 reads CASSATTSVYNEQFF. Here the CDR3 DNA reads TGTGCCAGCAGCGCCACAACTAGCGTCTACAATGAGCAGTTCTTC.

V is TRBV2 and J is TRBJ2-1; tentative D call: TRBD2 (6 bases). This CDR3 is built from 12 residues. The V end lost 8 bases, the J end lost 10 bases, and 15 bases lay between the germline ends. In germline, CDR1 is SNHLY, CDR2 FYNNEI. CDR3 protein: CASGGDGPEQFF. In DNA, the CDR3 is TGTGCCAGCGGCGGGGACGGTCCCGAGCAGTTCTTC.

This clone was detected once. V is TRBV29-1 and J is TRBJ2-1, with 7 positions matching TRBD1. Germline V lookup: CDR1 SQVTM, CDR2 ANQGSEA. This CDR3 comprises 13 residues. Trimming took 3 bases from V and 7 from J; bases not matched to a gene: 6. The chain's CDR3 is CSVDRSGGNEQFF. Here the CDR3 DNA reads TGCAGCGTTGACCGCTCAGGGGGTAATGAGCAGTTCTTC.

Only one count was recorded for this clone. This chain uses TRBV10-3 with TRBJ2-7, with TRBD1 identical over 8 bases. This CDR3 is 15 amino acids long. Germline CDR1 ENHRY, CDR2 SYGVKD. Trimming at V came to 7 bases and at J to 4 bases, leaving 12 bases not matched to a gene. In DNA, the CDR3 is TGTGCCATCAAGCCGGGGACAGGAGATATGTACGAGCAGTACTTC. Translated, it gives CAIKPGTGDMYEQYF.

J is TRBJ1-1 and V is TRBV12-5, with D possibly TRBD1 on 5 matching bases. This CDR3 is 12 amino acids long. Germline lookup yields CDR1 LGHNT and CDR2 FRNRAP. V lost 8 bases, J lost 8 bases, and 15 bases lay in between. The CDR3 DNA reads as TGTGCTAGTAGTGGCCCAGGGAAAGAAGCTTTCTTT. This encodes CASSGPGKEAFF.

The rearrangement joins TRBV19 to TRBJ1-2; D might be TRBD1 (5 bases). The CDR3 loop spans 12 amino acids. V lost 8 bases, J lost 0 bases, and 7 bases lay in between. Germline CDR1 is LNHDA and CDR2 is SQIVND (reference sequence). This chain's CDR3 is CASRDPNYGYTF. Written as DNA, the CDR3 is TGTGCCAGTCGGGACCCTAACTATGGCTACACCTTC.

The gene calls are TRBV7-8 and TRBJ2-1; the D gene could be TRBD1 or TRBD2 (5 bases each). The germline gives CDR1 SGHVS, CDR2 FQNEAQ. V lost 4 bases and J lost 7, with 20 bases in between. CDR3 length: 16 amino acids. This CDR3 is CASSYPRGPGPNEQFF. CDR3 DNA: TGTGCCAGCAGCTACCCCCGGGGACCCGGTCCGAATGAGCAGTTCTTC.

About this clone itself: Other nucleotide sequences from this sample produce the same CDR3. V is TRBV6-5 and J is TRBJ1-3; D perhaps matches TRBD1 (6 bases). The length of the CDR3 is 15 residues. V shed 2 bases and J shed 0 bases, with 8 bases lying between them. Germline-derived CDR1 and CDR2 are MNHEY and SVGAGI. The CDR3 region has the DNA TGTGCCAGCAGTTACCGAGGGGGCTCTGGAAACACCATATATTTT. Translated, it gives CASSYRGGSGNTIYF.

The rearrangement joins TRBV27 to TRBJ2-7; TRBD1 might be the D (7 bases). The V gene's germline CDR1 is MNHEY and CDR2 SMNVEV (reference sequence). The CDR3 spans 14 residues. Trimming cost V 2 bases and J 2 bases, with 10 bases left between them. The CDR3 region has the DNA TGTGCCAGCAGTTTAGGAGGGGGCCCCTACGAGCAGTACTTC. It translates to CASSLGGGPYEQYF.

Only a few counts were recorded for this clone. This chain uses TRBV20-1 with TRBJ2-7; TRBD2 might be the D (5 bases). Trimming pared 6 bases from V and 12 bases from J, leaving 18 bases between. Germline values: CDR1 DFQATT, CDR2 SNEGSKA (reference sequence). CDR3 size: 11 residues. The CDR3 bases are TGCAGTGCCGAGGGAGATTCCGAGGGGTACTTC. Translated: CSAEGDSEGYF.

This chain links TRBV2 with TRBJ1-3; 7 nucleotides match TRBD1. CDR1 is SNHLY, CDR2 FYNNEI, per germline. The CDR3 loop spans 15 amino acids. J was trimmed by 2 bases and V by 2 bases; bases with no gene match: 3. CDR3 in DNA: TGTGCCAGCAGTGAACAGGGGGGGGCTGGAAACACCATATATTTT. This translates into CASSEQGGAGNTIYF.

The chain employs TRBV7-9 and TRBJ2-1; TRBD2 matches at 12 bases. Per germline, CDR1 SEHNR and CDR2 FQNEAQ (reference sequence). CDR3 length equals 14 residues. With 5 bases clipped from V and 10 bases from J, the junction kept 6 bases outside the gene matches. Here the CDR3 DNA reads TGTGCCAGCAGCCCGGGACTAGCGGGTAAAGAGCAGTTCTTC. Amino acid sequence: CASSPGLAGKEQFF.

The rearrangement links TRBV10-3 to TRBJ2-3, with TRBD2 matching 9 bases. This CDR3 spans 15 amino acids. V lost 6 bases and J lost 0; bases outside the gene matches: 4. The germline gives CDR1 ENHRY, CDR2 SYGVKD. The CDR3 sequence: CAIRKTSGSTDTQYF. The CDR3 DNA is TGTGCCATCAGGAAAACTAGCGGGAGCACAGATACGCAGTATTTT.

Of note for this clone: The same CDR3 also results from other DNA sequences found in this sample. V and J are TRBV30 and TRBJ1-5; D might be TRBD1 (6 bases). Trimming removed 1 base from V and 7 bases from J, with 11 bases in between. The CDR3 covers 13 residues. Germline lookup yields CDR1 GTSNPN and CDR2 SVGIG (reference sequence). The CDR3 loop reads CAWSAGVRQPQHF. The DNA for the CDR3 is TGTGCCTGGAGTGCAGGGGTCAGACAGCCCCAGCATTTT.

The chain links TRBV30 to TRBJ1-2, with D uncertain. The V end was cut by 1 base, the J end by 13 bases, with 16 bases between. Germline V CDR1 and CDR2: GTSNPN, SVGIG (reference sequence). CDR3 length equals 12 residues. DNA of the CDR3: TGTGCCTGGAGTGAGACGTCAGGCCCCGCCACCTTC. This gives the protein CAWSETSGPATF.

This clone has only one observation. The gene calls are TRBV11-2 and TRBJ2-2; 11 bases are shared with TRBD2. Trimming cost V 5 bases and J 7 bases; bases outside gene matches: 9. The CDR3 sequence is 16 residues long. In germline, CDR1 is SGHAT, CDR2 FQNNGV. CDR3 residues: CASSLLAGDRVGELFF. CDR3 DNA: TGTGCCAGCAGCCTACTAGCGGGAGATAGGGTCGGGGAGCTGTTTTTT.

V and J are TRBV5-5 and TRBJ2-3; D is unresolved. The germline V gene encodes CDR1 SGHKS and CDR2 YYEKEE (reference sequence). The V and J ends lost 0 bases and 0 bases respectively, with 11 bases between them. This CDR3 spans 16 amino acids. CDR3 DNA: TGTGCCAGCAGCTTGGTCTCTCCCTTTAGCACAGATACGCAGTATTTT. Translated, it gives CASSLVSPFSTDTQYF. Complete variable domain (other parts from reference TRBV5-5 and TRBJ2-3): DAGVTQSPTHLIKTRGQQVTLRCSPISGHKSVSWYQQVLGQGPQFIFQYYEKEERGRGNFPDRFSARQFPNYSSELNVNALLLGDSALYLCASSLVSPFSTDTQYFGPGTRLTVL.

The V gene is TRBV20-1, the J gene TRBJ2-3; D gene unclear. The V gene lost 1 base and the J gene lost 8 bases, with 7 bases spanning the gap. This CDR3 region has 11 residues. Germline CDR1 is DFQATT and CDR2 is SNEGSKA (reference sequence). The CDR3 reads CSARGGVTQYF. Here the CDR3 DNA reads TGCAGTGCTAGAGGAGGCGTTACGCAGTATTTT.

The V gene is TRBV18, the J gene TRBJ2-3; D is possibly TRBD1 or TRBD2 (6 bases each). Trimming removed 3 bases from V and 6 bases from J, with 13 bases in between. The germline V gene encodes CDR1 KGHSH and CDR2 LQKENI. The CDR3 extends over 14 amino acids. The CDR3 DNA sequence: TGTGCCAGCTCACCTCGGCAGGGGAGGGATACGCAGTATTTT. This translates into CASSPRQGRDTQYF.

The chain carries TRBV7-3 and TRBJ1-2; 7 nucleotides match TRBD1. After removal of 5 bases from V and 4 bases from J, the junction contained 10 bases not matched to a gene. The CDR3 totals 15 residues. In germline, CDR1 is SGHTA, CDR2 FQGTGA. The CDR3 here is CASSPEGANLYGYTF. The CDR3 nucleotides are TGTGCCAGCAGCCCCGAGGGGGCCAACCTCTATGGCTACACCTTC.

The chain uses TRBV28 and TRBJ1-5; D possibly corresponds to TRBD1 (5 bases). V shed 2 bases and J shed 7 bases, with 12 bases lying between them. The CDR3 contains 14 residues. Per germline, CDR1 MDHEN and CDR2 SYDVKM. As DNA, the CDR3 is TGTGCCAGCAGTTTAGTCCAGGGAGGCCAGCCCCAGCATTTT. It yields the protein CASSLVQGGQPQHF.

Written as DNA, the CDR3 is TGTGCCAGCAGCTCTCAGACAGGGAGAACCTACAATGAGCAGTTCTTC. Its protein is CASSSQTGRTYNEQFF. This sequence joins TRBV7-9 and TRBJ2-1; the match to TRBD1 covers 7 bases. CDR1 is SEHNR, CDR2 FQNEAQ, per germline (reference sequence). This CDR3 is 16 amino acids long. The V gene end was trimmed by 4 bases and the J gene end by 2 bases; junction bases not matched to a gene: 8.

CDR3 loop: CASSPVAGGPSKEQFF. CDR3 in DNA: TGTGCCAGCAGCCCCGTAGCGGGAGGGCCCTCAAAAGAGCAGTTCTTC. V is TRBV7-2 and J is TRBJ2-1; 11 bases line up with TRBD2. Germline-derived CDR1 and CDR2 are SGHTA and FQGNSA. V gave up 5 bases and J gave up 10 bases; unmatched junction bases: 13. This CDR3 spans 16 amino acids.

As for this clone: Within the sample, other DNA sequences also encode this same CDR3. This chain connects TRBV24-1 to TRBJ2-5; D is ambiguous. Germline values: CDR1 KGHDR, CDR2 SFDVKD. The germline V and J ends were trimmed by 4 bases and 1 base, with 6 bases remaining between them. The CDR3 loop spans 13 amino acids. In nucleotides, the CDR3 is TGTGCCACCAGTGACCCTCTCCAAGAGACCCAGTACTTC. Translating it yields CATSDPLQETQYF.